The 20 T cell receptor beta chains below come from one sample, sequenced in a study of graft-versus-host responses after intestinal transplantation. These TCRs' antigens remain unknown. Assay: immunoSEQ multiplex PCR; the TCRdb copy retains only in-frame clones and omits some. The sample consists of fewer than 110,000 clones, 93% of them appearing once. This specimen was unstimulated CD8+ T cells sorted from spleen or lymph node cells, taken before intestinal transplant. The receptors stem from a human donor who received an intestinal transplant.

CDR3 bases: TGTGCCAGCAGCGCGAGCGGGGGAACCTACGAGCAGTACTTC. Translation gives CASSASGGTYEQYF. The V call is TRBV13, the J call TRBJ2-7, with 8 bases aligning to TRBD2. The CDR3 extends over 14 amino acids. Germline assignment: CDR1 PRHDT and CDR2 FYEKMQ (reference sequence). Germline trimming cut 5 bases from V and 2 bases from J; bases unmatched to any gene: 5.

The V call is TRBV7-9, the J call TRBJ2-7, with 8 bases that match TRBD1. The V and J ends lost 4 bases and 6 bases, in that order; junction bases with no gene match: 11. Germline V lookup: CDR1 SEHNR, CDR2 FQNEAQ (reference sequence). The CDR3 contains 15 residues. CDR3 bases: TGTGCCAGCAGCTCCGGACAGGGATTTACTTCCGAGCAGTACTTC. Its protein is CASSSGQGFTSEQYF.

DNA of the CDR3: TGTGCCACCAGCAGGAACAACGTCGGAAACACCATATATTTT. It translates to CATSRNNVGNTIYF. The chain employs TRBV15 and TRBJ1-3; D is undetermined. Germline values: CDR1 LNHNV, CDR2 YYDKDF (reference sequence). The CDR3 runs to 14 residues. V was trimmed by 3 bases and J by 4 bases, leaving 10 bases between them.

The V call is TRBV7-2, the J call TRBJ2-1, with a tentative D call TRBD2 (5 bases). Trimming took off 5 bases at V and 10 bases at J, with 12 bases between the two ends. Per germline, CDR1 SGHTA and CDR2 FQGNSA. The CDR3 sequence is 12 residues long. CDR3 in DNA: TGTGCCAGCAGCAATGATCCGGGAGAGCAGTTCTTC. Translated: CASSNDPGEQFF.

The chain employs TRBV19 and TRBJ2-3; no firm D call. Germline V CDR1 and CDR2: LNHDA, SQIVND (reference sequence). V was clipped by 4 bases and J by 3 bases, with 5 bases between them. The CDR3 consists of 12 residues. The chain's CDR3 is CASSRVTDTQYF. For the CDR3, the DNA is TGTGCCAGTAGTAGGGTTACAGATACGCAGTATTTT. Looking up the rest from reference TRBV19 and TRBJ2-3 gives the full variable domain: DGGITQSPKYLFRKEGQNVTLSCEQNLNHDAMYWYRQDPGQGLRLIYYSQIVNDFQKGDIAEGYSVSREKKESFPLTVTSAQKNPTAFYLCASSRVTDTQYFGPGTRLTVL.

The V call is TRBV9, the J call TRBJ2-2; D uncertain. Germline V gene sequence: CDR1 SGDLS, CDR2 YYNGEE. CDR3 length equals 17 residues. The V end was cut by 3 bases, the J end by 3 bases, with 18 bases between. This chain's CDR3 is CASSAHLSNGDTGELFF. CDR3 DNA sequence: TGTGCCAGCAGCGCTCATCTTTCGAACGGCGACACCGGGGAGCTGTTTTTT.

The V and J genes are TRBV29-1 and TRBJ1-1; no firm D call. The CDR3 length is 15 residues. Germline loops: CDR1 SQVTM, CDR2 ANQGSEA. Trimming removed 1 base at V and 0 bases at J, with 12 bases between. CDR3 protein: CSVEGLRQVNTEAFF. The CDR3 bases are TGCAGCGTTGAAGGGTTGAGGCAGGTGAACACTGAAGCTTTCTTT.

The chain uses TRBV9 and TRBJ1-6, with 8 positions matching TRBD1. Germline V CDR1 and CDR2: SGDLS, YYNGEE. The CDR3 sequence is 13 residues long. The V gene end was trimmed by 5 bases and the J gene end by 13 bases; junction bases not matched to a gene: 8. This CDR3 is CASRGQGGSPLHF. CDR3 bases: TGTGCCAGCAGAGGACAGGGAGGATCTCCCCTCCACTTT.

The chain links TRBV19 to TRBJ1-2, with unresolved D. The CDR3 contains 15 residues. Germline V gives CDR1 LNHDA, CDR2 SQIVND (reference sequence). Trimming removed 3 bases from V and 6 bases from J, with 17 bases in between. The CDR3 region has the DNA TGTGCCAGTAGTATCGGTCTCTCAAGGACTAATGGCTACACCTTC. This gives the protein CASSIGLSRTNGYTF.

The rearrangement joins TRBV19 to TRBJ2-1; D is ambiguous. In germline, CDR1 is LNHDA, CDR2 SQIVND (reference sequence). The CDR3 runs 13 residues. The germline V and J ends were trimmed by 5 bases and 6 bases, with 11 bases remaining between them. Here the CDR3 reads CASSSGLLNEQFF. The CDR3, as DNA: TGTGCCAGTAGTTCTGGGTTACTCAATGAGCAGTTCTTC.

This chain connects TRBV11-2 to TRBJ1-1, with D possibly TRBD1 on 6 matching bases. Per germline, CDR1 SGHAT and CDR2 FQNNGV. The CDR3 extends over 14 amino acids. V was shortened by 2 bases and J by 5 bases, with 12 bases between the two germline ends. The CDR3 spells CASSLRGRGTEAFF. CDR3 bases: TGTGCCAGCAGCTTAAGGGGGAGGGGAACTGAAGCTTTCTTT.

The chain uses TRBV4-1 and TRBJ1-5; 9 positions match TRBD1. Germline V gives CDR1 MGHRA, CDR2 YSYEKL. The CDR3 spans 15 residues. V was clipped by 2 bases and J by 5 bases; unmatched bases: 4. The CDR3 protein is CASSQNRGLDQPQHF. The DNA for the CDR3 is TGCGCCAGCAGCCAAAACAGGGGGCTTGATCAGCCCCAGCATTTT.

The chain links TRBV29-1 to TRBJ2-3; TRBD2 matches 12 bases. Trimming took 3 bases from V and 4 from J; bases not matched to a gene: 8. There are 16 residues in the CDR3. Germline CDR1 and CDR2: SQVTM and ANQGSEA. The CDR3 loop reads CSVDPRGLAGADTQYF. The CDR3 bases are TGCAGCGTTGATCCCAGGGGACTAGCGGGCGCAGATACGCAGTATTTT.

The chain combines TRBV7-3 with TRBJ2-1; 10 bases map to TRBD2. The CDR3 has 15 residues. The V gene's germline CDR1 is SGHTA and CDR2 FQGTGA. V lost 5 bases, J lost 7 bases, and 8 bases stayed unmatched. CDR3 sequence reads: CASSHPSGGLNEQFF. CDR3 DNA sequence: TGTGCCAGCAGCCACCCTAGCGGGGGATTAAATGAGCAGTTCTTC.

CDR3 sequence (DNA): TGTGCCACCAATCCGGGACAGGGGATACCCGGGGAGCTGTTTTTT. It yields the protein CATNPGQGIPGELFF. This rearrangement joins TRBV5-4 to TRBJ2-2; 10 positions agree with TRBD1. The V gene's germline CDR1 is SGHNT and CDR2 YYREEE (reference sequence). The CDR3 extends over 15 amino acids. V shed 9 bases, J shed 6 bases, and the junction held 11 bases outside the gene matches.

This sequence joins TRBV27 and TRBJ2-2; tentative D call: TRBD2 (5 bases). Germline V gene lookup returns CDR1 MNHEY and CDR2 SMNVEV (reference sequence). This CDR3 is built from 13 residues. V was shortened by 3 bases and J by 4 bases, with 6 bases between the two germline ends. For the CDR3, the DNA is TGTGCCAGCAGTTTCGGGGTCACCGGGGAGCTGTTTTTT. Translating it yields CASSFGVTGELFF.

V usage is TRBV14 and J usage is TRBJ2-1, with 8 nucleotides matching TRBD1. The CDR3 runs to 14 residues. The junction had 4 bases not matched to a gene; V was cut back by 2 bases and J by 7 bases. Germline V gene sequence: CDR1 SGHDN, CDR2 FVKESK. The CDR3: CASSQWTGRNEQFF. CDR3 sequence (DNA): TGTGCCAGCAGCCAATGGACAGGGAGGAATGAGCAGTTCTTC.

This chain connects TRBV7-9 to TRBJ2-7, with D perhaps TRBD1 (6 bases). The V gene lost 5 bases and the J gene lost 2 bases, with 13 bases spanning the gap. From germline, CDR1 is SEHNR and CDR2 FQNEAQ (reference sequence). CDR3 length: 14 residues. The CDR3 protein is CASSPFDRPYEQYF. The CDR3 region has the DNA TGTGCCAGCAGCCCGTTCGACAGGCCCTACGAGCAGTACTTC.

V and J are TRBV7-9 and TRBJ2-7; D not resolved. V lost 3 bases and J lost 0, with 6 bases in between. The CDR3 runs 13 residues. The germline V gene encodes CDR1 SEHNR and CDR2 FQNEAQ (reference sequence). CDR3 DNA sequence: TGTGCCAGCAGCTTCGAAAGCTCCTACGAGCAGTACTTC. Protein sequence: CASSFESSYEQYF.

J is TRBJ1-5 and V is TRBV27, with TRBD1 identical over 7 bases. Looked up from germline, CDR1 is MNHEY and CDR2 is SMNVEV (reference sequence). The V and J ends lost 5 bases and 2 bases, in that order; junction bases with no gene match: 9. The CDR3 has 16 amino acids. The CDR3 coding sequence is TGTGCCAGCAGTCTGCGACAGGGTTTTGGCAATCAGCCCCAGCATTTT. This encodes CASSLRQGFGNQPQHF.